The next 23 T cell receptor beta chains were all read from a single sample in a study of cytomegalovirus exposure and HLA in healthy donors. PCR involved 60 Vbeta and 13 Jbeta primers. Method: immunoSEQ multiplex PCR; TCRdb's copy keeps in-frame clones and lacks some. The sample has 90,000 to 120,000 clones, 79% seen once. The sequenced sample was PBMCs. The receptor source for this set is a woman between 35 and 50 years old in good health and CMV-seronegative.

This sequence joins TRBV7-8 and TRBJ2-7, with a tentative D call TRBD1 (5 bases). This CDR3 has 14 amino acids. Trimming took off 1 base at V and 2 bases at J, with 9 bases between the two ends. The germline CDR1 and CDR2 sequences are SGHVS and FQNEAQ. CDR3: CASSLVQVPYEQYF. CDR3 bases: TGTGCCAGCAGCTTAGTACAGGTACCCTACGAGCAGTACTTC.

CDR3 coding DNA: TGTGCCAGCAGCTCCACTCGACTAGCGGGAAAAGAGACCCAGTACTTC. Translated: CASSSTRLAGKETQYF. This chain joins TRBV7-2 and TRBJ2-5; 11 bases fit TRBD2. Germline-derived CDR1 and CDR2 are SGHTA and FQGNSA. V lost 4 bases to trimming and J lost 3 bases; unmatched junction nucleotides: 7. The CDR3 spans 16 residues.

The chain carries TRBV19 and TRBJ2-1; D possibly corresponds to TRBD1 (8 bases). Trimming removed 3 bases at V and 3 bases at J, with 18 bases between. Germline CDR1 is LNHDA and CDR2 is SQIVND (reference sequence). The CDR3 is 17 residues long. The CDR3 reads CASSIQGAWGGYNEQFF. In DNA, the CDR3 is TGTGCCAGTAGTATCCAGGGGGCATGGGGGGGCTACAATGAGCAGTTCTTC.

The chain employs TRBV5-6 and TRBJ2-5; 7 positions match TRBD2. Losses at the gene ends were 5 bases for V and 2 bases for J; bases not matched to a gene: 9. The CDR3 runs 15 residues. Germline CDR1 SGHDT, CDR2 YYEEEE. CDR3 amino acids: CASSFYAGVQETQYF. The DNA for the CDR3 is TGTGCCAGCAGTTTTTATGCGGGGGTGCAAGAGACCCAGTACTTC.

V is TRBV7-8 and J is TRBJ1-5, with D unclear. Germline lookup yields CDR1 SGHVS and CDR2 FQNEAQ. The CDR3 spans 13 residues. Trimming removed 4 bases at V and 0 bases at J, with 4 bases between. The chain's CDR3 is CASSSYSNQPQHF. DNA for the CDR3: TGTGCCAGCAGCTCCTATAGCAATCAGCCCCAGCATTTT.

The CDR3 spells CSVEDRGGRPGSEQYF. DNA for the CDR3: TGCAGCGTTGAAGATCGGGGAGGGAGGCCCGGTAGCGAGCAGTACTTC. The chain couples TRBV29-1 to TRBJ2-7; 7 nucleotides match TRBD2. Germline CDR1 SQVTM, CDR2 ANQGSEA. The CDR3 contains 16 residues. The trim removed 0 bases at V and 6 bases at J, leaving 14 bases unmatched.

The chain carries TRBV4-2 and TRBJ2-1, with 12 positions matching TRBD2. The CDR3 is 19 amino acids. Germline V gene lookup returns CDR1 LGHNA and CDR2 YNFKEQ. Unmatched junction bases numbered 6, after V lost 0 bases and J lost 0 bases. CDR3 sequence reads: CASSQEWTSGMSSYNEQFF. The CDR3 region has the DNA TGTGCCAGCAGCCAAGAATGGACTAGCGGGATGAGCTCCTACAATGAGCAGTTCTTC.

This chain connects TRBV15 to TRBJ1-4; 11 bases line up with TRBD1. The junction had 14 bases not matched to a gene; V was cut back by 5 bases and J by 3 bases. Germline CDR1 is LNHNV and CDR2 is YYDKDF (reference sequence). The length of the CDR3 is 19 residues. The CDR3 DNA sequence: TGTGCCACCAGCGGGGCCGGGACAGGGGGGATTAGGGCTAATGAAAAACTGTTTTTT. Translated: CATSGAGTGGIRANEKLFF.

This sequence joins TRBV9 and TRBJ2-7; the D is unclear. Germline-derived CDR1 and CDR2 are SGDLS and YYNGEE. With 0 bases removed from V and 2 bases from J, the gap between germline ends came to 9 bases. This CDR3 has 14 residues. This chain's CDR3 is CASSVGSVTYEQYF. CDR3 nucleotides: TGTGCCAGCAGCGTAGGTTCGGTTACCTACGAGCAGTACTTC.

This clone has only a few counts. This rearrangement joins TRBV19 to TRBJ2-2, with 10 bases matching TRBD2. This CDR3 is 19 amino acids long. V was clipped by 3 bases and J by 2 bases; unmatched bases: 12. Germline CDR1 reads LNHDA; CDR2 reads SQIVND (reference sequence). The CDR3: CASSIVRVSGGFNTGELFF. For the CDR3, the DNA is TGTGCCAGTAGTATTGTGCGCGTTAGCGGGGGGTTTAACACCGGGGAGCTGTTTTTT.

V gene TRBV19 combines with J gene TRBJ2-2, with 9 bases identical to TRBD1. The CDR3 sequence is 16 residues long. The J segment lost 4 bases and the V segment lost 3 bases, leaving 6 bases of the junction unmatched. Germline V CDR1 and CDR2: LNHDA, SQIVND (reference sequence). DNA for the CDR3: TGTGCCAGTAGTATCCAGGGACAGGGTTCCACCGGGGAGCTGTTTTTT. The encoded protein is CASSIQGQGSTGELFF. The entire variable domain, with the rest obtained from reference TRBV19 and TRBJ2-2, is as follows: DGGITQSPKYLFRKEGQNVTLSCEQNLNHDAMYWYRQDPGQGLRLIYYSQIVNDFQKGDIAEGYSVSREKKESFPLTVTSAQKNPTAFYLCASSIQGQGSTGELFFGEGSRLTVL.

The V call is TRBV15, the J call TRBJ2-3; 8 nucleotides agree with TRBD2. The V segment lost 0 bases and the J segment 0 bases; nucleotides outside the gene matches: 5. From germline, CDR1 is LNHNV and CDR2 YYDKDF (reference sequence). The CDR3 is 17 amino acids. CDR3 DNA: TGTGCCACCAGCAGAGACAAGCCTAGCGGGAGCACAGATACGCAGTATTTT. Its translation is CATSRDKPSGSTDTQYF.

The rearrangement uses TRBV5-1 and TRBJ2-7; D not resolved. CDR3 length equals 12 residues. The germline V and J ends were trimmed by 5 bases and 5 bases, with 11 bases remaining between them. Germline V gene data show CDR1 as SGHRS and CDR2 as YFSETQ. As DNA, the CDR3 is TGCGCCAGCAGTCCCTCCCCCCACGAGCAGTACTTC. Translating gives CASSPSPHEQYF.

V usage is TRBV5-1 and J usage is TRBJ2-3; 12 bases line up with TRBD2. V lost 0 bases and J lost 3; bases outside the gene matches: 2. CDR1 and CDR2 (germline): SGHRS, YFSETQ. The CDR3 has 16 amino acids. The CDR3 DNA reads TGCGCCAGCAGCTTGGGACTAGCGGGAGTTACAGATACGCAGTATTTT. Translated, it gives CASSLGLAGVTDTQYF.

J is TRBJ2-5 and V is TRBV10-2; 10 bases fit TRBD1. Germline CDR1 is WSHSY and CDR2 is SAAADI. There are 14 residues in the CDR3. Germline trimming cut 0 bases from V and 5 bases from J; bases unmatched to any gene: 0. The CDR3 sequence is CASSESTGGETQYF. The DNA of the CDR3 is TGCGCCAGCAGTGAGTCGACAGGGGGCGAGACCCAGTACTTC.

The genes are TRBV7-7 and TRBJ2-1, with TRBD2 matching 11 bases. With V trimmed by 3 bases and J by 7 bases, 8 bases remained unmatched. Germline V gene lookup returns CDR1 SSHAT and CDR2 FNYEAQ (reference sequence). The CDR3 length is 16 residues. CDR3 bases: TGTGCCAGCAGCTTGAGTAGCGGGAGGGCCTCGAATGAGCAGTTCTTC. Translation: CASSLSSGRASNEQFF.

V is TRBV9 and J is TRBJ2-5; TRBD2 might be the D (5 bases). The DNA end favors TRBJ2-7, so the J call may be wrong. The CDR3 length is 15 residues. CDR1 SGDLS and CDR2 YYNGEE come from the germline V gene. The CDR3 bases are TGTGCCAGCAGCGGGGCATTGGGAGCAGAGTACGAGCAGTACTTC. Translation: CASSGALGAEYEQYF.

This chain uses TRBV7-2 with TRBJ2-7; 7 bases are a match to TRBD1. CDR1 SGHTA and CDR2 FQGNSA come from the germline V gene. The CDR3 totals 15 residues. The J segment lost 3 bases and the V segment lost 0 bases, leaving 5 bases of the junction unmatched. CDR3: CASSLAMGQNYEQYF. CDR3 in DNA: TGTGCCAGCAGCTTAGCCATGGGACAGAACTACGAGCAGTACTTC.

Remarks on this clone: This sample includes further DNA sequences coding for the same CDR3. The rearrangement joins TRBV7-2 to TRBJ2-5; 10 bases map to TRBD1. V shed 5 bases and J 2 bases; nucleotides not matched to a gene: 2. This CDR3 region has 14 residues. The germline gives CDR1 SGHTA, CDR2 FQGNSA. The CDR3 region is CASSPDRGQETQYF. In DNA, the CDR3 is TGTGCCAGCAGCCCGGACAGGGGGCAAGAGACCCAGTACTTC.

The V and J genes are TRBV28 and TRBJ1-1; TRBD1 matches at 10 bases. The CDR3 spans 15 residues. Trimming took 4 bases from V and 0 from J; bases not matched to a gene: 2. The germline gives CDR1 MDHEN, CDR2 SYDVKM. The CDR3 region is CASSWTGGMNTEAFF. The CDR3 DNA follows: TGTGCCAGCAGTTGGACAGGGGGAATGAACACTGAAGCTTTCTTT.

This chain connects TRBV28 to TRBJ1-5; D might be TRBD1 (5 bases). This CDR3 spans 14 amino acids. V gave up 8 bases and J gave up 5 bases, with 16 bases separating them. Germline-derived CDR1 and CDR2 are MDHEN and SYDVKM. CDR3 bases: TGTGCCAGCGTTTTTCAGGGCACGGATCAGCCCCAGCATTTT. As protein: CASVFQGTDQPQHF.

The chain links TRBV6-5 to TRBJ1-2, with D maybe TRBD1 (6 bases). Deletions cut 2 bases from V and 8 bases from J, with 9 bases between. CDR1 is MNHEY and CDR2 is SVGAGI in the germline V gene. CDR3 length: 12 amino acids. CDR3 DNA sequence: TGTGCCAGCAGTTACGGGCAGGGGGGCTACACCTTC. The encoded protein is CASSYGQGGYTF.

This clone was counted between two and nine times. The J gene is TRBJ2-1, the V gene TRBV28, with D tentatively TRBD1 (5 bases). V lost 6 bases and J lost 7, with 16 bases in between. The CDR3 has 14 amino acids. Germline values: CDR1 MDHEN, CDR2 SYDVKM. This CDR3 reads CASSLVGRVNEQFF. DNA for the CDR3: TGTGCCAGCAGCCTCGTGGGGCGAGTAAATGAGCAGTTCTTC.